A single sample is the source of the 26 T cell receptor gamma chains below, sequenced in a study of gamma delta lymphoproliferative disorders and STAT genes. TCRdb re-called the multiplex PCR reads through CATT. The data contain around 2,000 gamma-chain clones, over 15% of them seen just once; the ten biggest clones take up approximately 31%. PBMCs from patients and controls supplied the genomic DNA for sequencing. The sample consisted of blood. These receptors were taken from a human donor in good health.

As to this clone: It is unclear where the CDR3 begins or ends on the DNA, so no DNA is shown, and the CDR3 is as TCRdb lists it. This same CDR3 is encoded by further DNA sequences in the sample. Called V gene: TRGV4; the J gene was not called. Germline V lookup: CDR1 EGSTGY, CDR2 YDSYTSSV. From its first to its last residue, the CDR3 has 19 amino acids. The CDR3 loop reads CATWDPRGIRNSLAVEQHF.

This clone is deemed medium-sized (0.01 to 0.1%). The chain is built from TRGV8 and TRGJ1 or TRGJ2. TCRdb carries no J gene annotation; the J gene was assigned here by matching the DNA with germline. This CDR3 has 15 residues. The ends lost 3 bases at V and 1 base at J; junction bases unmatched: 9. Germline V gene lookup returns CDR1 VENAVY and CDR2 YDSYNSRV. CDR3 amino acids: CATWDLKGNYYKKLF. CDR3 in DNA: TGTGCCACCTGGGATCTGAAGGGAAATTATTATAAGAAACTCTTT.

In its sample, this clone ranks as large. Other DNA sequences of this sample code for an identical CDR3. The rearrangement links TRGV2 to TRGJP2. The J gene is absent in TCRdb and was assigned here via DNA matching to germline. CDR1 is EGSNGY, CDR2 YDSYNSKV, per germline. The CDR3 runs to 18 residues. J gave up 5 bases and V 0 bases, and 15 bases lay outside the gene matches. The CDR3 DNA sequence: TGTGCCACCTGGGACGGGCGGAATTCTAATAAGAGTGATTGGATCAAGACGTTT. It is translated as CATWDGRNSNKSDWIKTF.

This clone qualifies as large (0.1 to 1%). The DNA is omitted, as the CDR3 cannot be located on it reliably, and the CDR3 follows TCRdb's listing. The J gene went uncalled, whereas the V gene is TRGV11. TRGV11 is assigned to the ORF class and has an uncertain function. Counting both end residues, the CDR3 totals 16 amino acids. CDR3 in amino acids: CTTVPAGLGTYYKKLF.

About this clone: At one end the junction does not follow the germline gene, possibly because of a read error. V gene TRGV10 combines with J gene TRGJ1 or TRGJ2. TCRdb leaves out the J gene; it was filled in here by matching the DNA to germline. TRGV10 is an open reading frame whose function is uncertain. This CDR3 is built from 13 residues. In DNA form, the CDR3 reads TGTGCTGCGTGTTGGGGAGTGAGGTATAAGAAACTCTTT. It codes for CAACWGVRYKKLF.

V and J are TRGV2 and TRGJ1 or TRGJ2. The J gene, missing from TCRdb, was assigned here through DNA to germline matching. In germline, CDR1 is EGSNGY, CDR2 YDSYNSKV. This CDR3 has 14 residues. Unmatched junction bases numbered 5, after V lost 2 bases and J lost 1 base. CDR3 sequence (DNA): TGTGCCACCTGGGACGTCAACAATTATTATAAGAAACTCTTT. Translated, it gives CATWDVNNYYKKLF.

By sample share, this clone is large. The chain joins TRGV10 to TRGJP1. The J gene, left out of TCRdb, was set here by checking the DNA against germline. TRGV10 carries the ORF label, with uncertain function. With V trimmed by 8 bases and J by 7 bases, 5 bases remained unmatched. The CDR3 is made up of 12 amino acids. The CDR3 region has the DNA TGTGCTGCGTGGGATCTTGGTTGGTTCAAGATATTT. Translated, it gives CAAWDLGWFKIF.

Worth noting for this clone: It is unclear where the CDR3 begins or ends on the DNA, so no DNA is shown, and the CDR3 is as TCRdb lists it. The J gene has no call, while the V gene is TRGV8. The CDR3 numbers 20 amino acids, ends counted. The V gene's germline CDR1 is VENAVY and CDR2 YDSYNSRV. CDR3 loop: CATWDRPRHLRNSLAVEQHF.

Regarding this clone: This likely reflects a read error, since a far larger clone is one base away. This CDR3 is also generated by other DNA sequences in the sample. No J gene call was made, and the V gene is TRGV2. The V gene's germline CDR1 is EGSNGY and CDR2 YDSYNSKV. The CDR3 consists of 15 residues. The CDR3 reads CATWDGRGSDWIKTF. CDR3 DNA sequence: TGTGCCACCTGGGACGGCCGGGGTAGTGATTGGATCAAGACATTT.

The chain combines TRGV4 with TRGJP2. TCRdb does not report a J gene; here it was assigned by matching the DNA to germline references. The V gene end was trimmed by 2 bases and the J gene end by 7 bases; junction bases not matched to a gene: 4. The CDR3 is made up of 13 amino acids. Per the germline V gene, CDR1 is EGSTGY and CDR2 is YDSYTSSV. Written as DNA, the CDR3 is TGTGCCACCTGGGATGAGTTTGATTGGATCAAGACGTTT. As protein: CATWDEFDWIKTF.

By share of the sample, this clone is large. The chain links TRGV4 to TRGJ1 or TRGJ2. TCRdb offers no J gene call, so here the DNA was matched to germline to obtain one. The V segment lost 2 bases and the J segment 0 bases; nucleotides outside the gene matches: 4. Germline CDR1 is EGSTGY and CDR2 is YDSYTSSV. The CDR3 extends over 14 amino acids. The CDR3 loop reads CATWDAPNYYKKLF. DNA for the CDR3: TGTGCCACCTGGGATGCGCCGAATTATTATAAGAAACTCTTT.

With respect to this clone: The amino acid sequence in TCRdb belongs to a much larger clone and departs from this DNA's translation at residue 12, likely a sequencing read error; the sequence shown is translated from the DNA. The CDR3: CAAWDRTPYYKNLF. CDR3 in DNA: TGTGCTGCGTGGGACCGAACCCCTTATTATAAGAACCTCTTT. For the V gene the call is TRGV10; the J gene has no call. TRGV10 is placed among ORFs of uncertain function. The CDR3 contains 14 residues.

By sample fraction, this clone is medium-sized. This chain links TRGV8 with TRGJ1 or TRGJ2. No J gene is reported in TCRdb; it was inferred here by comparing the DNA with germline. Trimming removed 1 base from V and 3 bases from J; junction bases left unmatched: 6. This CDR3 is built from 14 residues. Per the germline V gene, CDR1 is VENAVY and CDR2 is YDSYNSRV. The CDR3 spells CATWDSGGYYKKLF. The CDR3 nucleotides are TGTGCCACCTGGGATAGCGGGGGTTATTATAAGAAACTCTTT.

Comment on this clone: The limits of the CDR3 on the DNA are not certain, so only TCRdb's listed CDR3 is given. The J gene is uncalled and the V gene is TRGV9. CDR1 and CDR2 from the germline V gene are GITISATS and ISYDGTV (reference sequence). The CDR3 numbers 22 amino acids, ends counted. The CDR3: CALWAINPNLIIRNSLAVEQHF.

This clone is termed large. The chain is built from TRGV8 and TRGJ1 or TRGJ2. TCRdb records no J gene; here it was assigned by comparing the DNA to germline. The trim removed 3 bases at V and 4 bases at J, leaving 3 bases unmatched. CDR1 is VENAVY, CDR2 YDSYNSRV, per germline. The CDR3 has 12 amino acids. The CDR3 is CATWDEYYKKLF. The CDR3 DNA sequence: TGTGCCACCTGGGATGAATATTATAAGAAACTCTTT.

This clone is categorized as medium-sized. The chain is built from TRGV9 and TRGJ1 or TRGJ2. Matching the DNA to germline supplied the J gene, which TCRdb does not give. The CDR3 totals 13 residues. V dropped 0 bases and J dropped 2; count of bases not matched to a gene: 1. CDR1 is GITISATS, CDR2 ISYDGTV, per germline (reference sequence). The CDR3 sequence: CALWEVHYYKKLF. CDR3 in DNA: TGTGCCTTGTGGGAGGTGCATTATTATAAGAAACTCTTT.

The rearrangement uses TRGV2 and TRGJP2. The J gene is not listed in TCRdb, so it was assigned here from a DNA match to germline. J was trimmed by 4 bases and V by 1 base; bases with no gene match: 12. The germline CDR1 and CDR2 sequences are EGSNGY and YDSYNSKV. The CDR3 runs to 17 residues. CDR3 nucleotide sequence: TGTGCCACCTGGGACGGACCATACCATCCTAGTGATTGGATCAAGACGTTT. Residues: CATWDGPYHPSDWIKTF.

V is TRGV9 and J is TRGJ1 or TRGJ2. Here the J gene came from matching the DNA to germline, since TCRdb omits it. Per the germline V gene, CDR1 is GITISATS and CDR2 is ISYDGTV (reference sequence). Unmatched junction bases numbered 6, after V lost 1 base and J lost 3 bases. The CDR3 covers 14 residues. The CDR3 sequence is CALWEVLPYYKKLF. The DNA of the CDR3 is TGTGCCTTGTGGGAGGTTCTTCCTTATTATAAGAAACTCTTT.

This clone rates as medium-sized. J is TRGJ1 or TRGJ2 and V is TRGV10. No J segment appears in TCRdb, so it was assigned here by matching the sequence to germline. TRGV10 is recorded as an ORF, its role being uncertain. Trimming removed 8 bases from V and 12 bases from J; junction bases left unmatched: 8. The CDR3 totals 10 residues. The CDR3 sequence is CAAWDYGKLF. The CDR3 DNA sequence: TGTGCTGCGTGGGATTACGGGAAACTCTTT.

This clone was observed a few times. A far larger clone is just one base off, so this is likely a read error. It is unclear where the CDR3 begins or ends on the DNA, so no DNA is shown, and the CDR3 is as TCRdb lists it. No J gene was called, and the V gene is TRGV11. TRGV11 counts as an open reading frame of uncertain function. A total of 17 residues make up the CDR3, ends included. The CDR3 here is CTTVPAGLGHLYYKKLF.

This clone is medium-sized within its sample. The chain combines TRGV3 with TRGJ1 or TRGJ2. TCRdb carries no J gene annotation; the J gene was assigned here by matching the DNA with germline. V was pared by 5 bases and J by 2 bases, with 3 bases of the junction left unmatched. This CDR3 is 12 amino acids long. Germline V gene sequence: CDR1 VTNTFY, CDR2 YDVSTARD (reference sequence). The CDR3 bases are TGTGCCACCTGGGCGTATTATTATAAGAAACTCTTT. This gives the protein CATWAYYYKKLF.

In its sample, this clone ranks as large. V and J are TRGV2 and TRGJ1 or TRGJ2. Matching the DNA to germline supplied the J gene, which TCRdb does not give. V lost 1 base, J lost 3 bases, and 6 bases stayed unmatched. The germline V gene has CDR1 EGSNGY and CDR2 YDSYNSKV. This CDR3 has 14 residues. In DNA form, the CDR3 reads TGTGCCACCTGGGACGGCCACTCTTATTATAAGAAACTCTTT. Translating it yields CATWDGHSYYKKLF.

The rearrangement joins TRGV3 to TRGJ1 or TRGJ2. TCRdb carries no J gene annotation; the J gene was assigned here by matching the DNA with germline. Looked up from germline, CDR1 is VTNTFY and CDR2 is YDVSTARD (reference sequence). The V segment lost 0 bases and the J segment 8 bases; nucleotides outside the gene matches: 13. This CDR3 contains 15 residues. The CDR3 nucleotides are TGTGCCACCTGGGACAGGCTAATAAACGCTGATAAGAAACTCTTT. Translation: CATWDRLINADKKLF.

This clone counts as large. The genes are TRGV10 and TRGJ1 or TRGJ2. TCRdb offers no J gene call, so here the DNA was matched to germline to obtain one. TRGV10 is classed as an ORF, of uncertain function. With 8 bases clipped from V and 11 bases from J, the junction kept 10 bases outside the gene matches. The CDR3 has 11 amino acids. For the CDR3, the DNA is TGTGCTGCGTGGGATTTGTGGGAGAAACTCTTT. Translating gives CAAWDLWEKLF.

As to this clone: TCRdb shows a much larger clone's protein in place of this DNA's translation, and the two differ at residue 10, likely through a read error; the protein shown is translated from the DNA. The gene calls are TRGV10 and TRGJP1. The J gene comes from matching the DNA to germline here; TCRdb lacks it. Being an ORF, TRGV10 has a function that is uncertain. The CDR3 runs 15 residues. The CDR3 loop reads CAAWDRRCTSWFKIF. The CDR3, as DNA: TGTGCTGCGTGGGATCGGCGATGCACTAGTTGGTTCAAGATATTT.

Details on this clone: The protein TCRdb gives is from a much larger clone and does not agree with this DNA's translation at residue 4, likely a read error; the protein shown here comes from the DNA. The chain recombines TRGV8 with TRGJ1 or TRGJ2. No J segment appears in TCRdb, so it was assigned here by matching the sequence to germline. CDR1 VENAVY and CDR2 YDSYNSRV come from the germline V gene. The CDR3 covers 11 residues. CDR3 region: CATLDTDKKLF. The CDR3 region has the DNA TGTGCCACCTTGGATACGGATAAGAAACTCTTT.